These 19 T cell receptor delta chains originate from one sample sequenced in a study of γδ T cells in repeated Plasmodium falciparum infection. Vgamma9/Vdelta2+ and Vdelta2-negative gammadelta T cells were flow-sorted from PBMC for bulk sequencing. TCRdb called clones from the multiplex PCR reads again using CATT. The sample records some 100,000 delta-chain clones, about 1.5% being singletons. The source material was gamma-delta T cells from blood. Receptors originate from a pool of human donors (malaria-infected and uninfected, not separated).

This clone came up a few times. The mismatch at residue 7 between this DNA's translation and the TCRdb protein of a much larger clone likely reflects a read error; the protein shown is translated from the DNA. The chain employs TRDV2 and TRDJ1; the D is unclear. The J gene was missing in TCRdb and was found by matching the end of the DNA to germline. Germline V gene lookup returns CDR1 GEAIGNYY and CDR2 EKD. With 4 bases removed from V and 4 bases from J, the gap between germline ends came to 15 bases. This CDR3 region has 14 residues. The CDR3 DNA reads TGTGCCTGTGAGAGGCCTCCCCCTCACGATAAACTCATCTTT. Its translation: CACERPPPHDKLIF.

Notes on this clone: The translation of this DNA and the TCRdb protein of a much larger clone differ at residue 5, probably owing to a read error; the protein shown here is translated from the DNA. The rearrangement links TRDV1 to TRDJ1, with TRDD3 matching over 9 bases. The J gene was missing in TCRdb and was found by matching the end of the DNA to germline. The germline CDR1 and CDR2 sequences are TSWWSYY and QGS. The CDR3 is made up of 21 amino acids. V gave up 5 bases and J gave up 4 bases; unmatched junction bases: 26. The CDR3 DNA reads TGTGCTCTTGGGAAAAACGGGTACTGGGGGAATCGGGCCTTTTGGCACGATAAACTCATCTTT. As protein: CALGKNGYWGNRAFWHDKLIF.

Concerning this clone: This DNA's translation differs at residue 7 from TCRdb's protein, which comes from a much larger clone; a read error is likely, and the protein shown is translated from the DNA. The CDR3 loop reads CACDTLGWGITNLTAQLFF. CDR3 DNA: TGTGCCTGTGACACTTTAGGCTGGGGGATAACCAATTTGACAGCACAACTCTTCTTT. The rearrangement links TRDV2 to TRDJ2; 10 nucleotides line up with TRDD3. Since TCRdb gives no J gene, matching the DNA to germline was used here to assign it. V lost 1 base, J lost 1 base, and 11 bases stayed unmatched. CDR1 is GEAIGNYY and CDR2 is EKD in the germline V gene. This CDR3 has 19 amino acids.

J is TRDJ1 and V is TRDV1; 8 nucleotides align to TRDD3. TCRdb is silent on the J gene; assignment here came from matching the DNA to germline. The CDR3 spans 19 residues. The V gene's germline CDR1 is TSWWSYY and CDR2 QGS. V dropped 4 bases and J dropped 1; count of bases not matched to a gene: 17. Here the CDR3 reads CALGGLRRGRGYPTDKLIF. As DNA, the CDR3 is TGTGCTCTTGGGGGCCTTCGGCGCGGCCGGGGATACCCCACCGATAAACTCATCTTT.

This clone was counted ten times or more. CDR3 sequence (DNA): TGTGCCTGTGACACCGCCGACTGGGGGTTAAACTGGGACACCCGACAGATGTTTTTC. Translated: CACDTADWGLNWDTRQMFF. This chain links TRDV2 with TRDJ3; 8 bases agree with TRDD3. The germline CDR1 and CDR2 sequences are GEAIGNYY and EKD. V shed 0 bases, J shed 3 bases, and the junction held 9 bases outside the gene matches. This CDR3 is built from 19 residues.

A few counts support this clone. The likely explanation is a read error, given a far larger clone one base away. Other DNA sequences within the sample encode an identical CDR3. The chain joins TRDV1 to TRDJ1; TRDD3 might be the D (6 bases). The J gene was not available in TCRdb and was assigned here by matching the DNA to germline segments. Germline CDR1 TSWWSYY, CDR2 QGS. The CDR3 length is 14 residues. This CDR3 reads CALGGPGDTDKLIF. DNA for the CDR3: TGTGCCCTTGGGGGTCCTGGTGACACCGATAAACTCATCTTT.

This clone has only a few counts. This chain joins TRDV1 and TRDJ1; D may correspond to TRDD2 or TRDD3 (8 bases each). The J gene is not listed in TCRdb, so it was assigned here from a DNA match to germline. Between the trimmed V and J ends, which lost 4 bases and 0 bases, there was a span of 27 bases. Germline CDR1 and CDR2: TSWWSYY and QGS. This CDR3 has 20 residues. The CDR3 region has the DNA TGTGCTCTTGGGGGTACTTCCTACGTTTACTGGGGGGGGTACACCGATAAACTCATCTTT. This encodes CALGGTSYVYWGGYTDKLIF.

This clone was seen a few times. A read error likely explains why the TCRdb protein, taken from a much larger clone, differs from this DNA's translation at residue 4; the protein shown is translated from the DNA. The chain employs TRDV2 and TRDJ3; 9 bases line up with TRDD3. The J gene comes from matching the DNA to germline here; TCRdb lacks it. CDR3 length equals 21 residues. Germline CDR1 GEAIGNYY, CDR2 EKD. The CDR3 region is CACGTEDGDTPSSWDTRQMFF. DNA for the CDR3: TGTGCCTGTGGCACCGAAGATGGGGATACGCCGAGCTCCTGGGACACCCGACAGATGTTTTTC.

This clone was counted between two and nine times. A far larger clone is just one base off, so this is likely a read error. The sample contains more than one DNA sequence encoding this CDR3. The gene calls are TRDV1 and TRDJ1; no definite D call. No J gene was available from TCRdb, and it was assigned here by a germline match of the DNA. This CDR3 has 19 residues. Per the germline V gene, CDR1 is TSWWSYY and CDR2 is QGS. With 0 bases removed from V and 0 bases from J, the gap between germline ends came to 20 bases. CDR3 protein: CALGELVLPPGWNTDKLIF. In DNA form, the CDR3 reads TGTGCTCTTGGGGAACTTGTACTCCCTCCCGGATGGAACACCGATAAACTCATCTTT.

Notes on this clone: The TCRdb protein, from a much larger clone, departs from this DNA's translation at residue 5, likely by read error; the protein shown derives from the DNA. The chain couples TRDV1 to TRDJ1; D remains unclear. Here the J gene was assigned by germline matching of the DNA, as TCRdb has none. CDR1 is TSWWSYY and CDR2 is QGS in the germline V gene. CDR3 size: 17 residues. Trimming stripped 6 bases from V and 2 bases from J, with 22 bases between. The CDR3 DNA is TGTGCTCTTGGACGTCCTTTGCCGCCTAGTCCGACCGATAAACTCATCTTT. It codes for CALGRPLPPSPTDKLIF.

There are a few counts of this clone. The protein given by TCRdb reflects a much larger clone and differs at residue 10 from this DNA's translation, likely from a read error; the protein shown is the DNA's translation. The rearrangement uses TRDV1 and TRDJ1; D gene unclear. The CDR3 loop spans 18 amino acids. The V end was cut by 1 base, the J end by 1 base, with 19 bases between. Germline CDR1 is TSWWSYY and CDR2 is QGS. CDR3 protein: CALGERGSSAQCTDKLIF. DNA of the CDR3: TGTGCTCTTGGGGAACGAGGGAGTTCCGCGCAATGCACCGATAAACTCATCTTT.

As concerns this clone: TCRdb assigns this DNA the protein of a much larger clone, which departs from its translation at residue 17; this likely reflects a read error, and the protein shown comes from translating the DNA. The chain employs TRDV1 and TRDJ1, with D tentatively TRDD3 (5 bases). The CDR3 is 19 residues long. Germline lookup yields CDR1 TSWWSYY and CDR2 QGS. CDR3 nucleotide sequence: TGTGCTCTTGGGGAATGTAGGGACCCATGGGGTGCCAACACCGATAAACCCATCTTT. The encoded protein is CALGECRDPWGANTDKPIF.

Turning to this clone: A read error likely explains this, since a far larger clone differs by one base. Within the sample, other DNA sequences also encode this same CDR3. This chain connects TRDV2 to TRDJ1; 11 positions agree with TRDD3. The J gene is absent in TCRdb and was assigned here via DNA matching to germline. The V gene's germline CDR1 is GEAIGNYY and CDR2 EKD. This CDR3 comprises 18 residues. DNA of the CDR3: TGCGCCTGTGACTCCTTACTGGGGGATAAAGTCAACACCGATAAACTCATCTTT. Translated: CACDSLLGDKVNTDKLIF.

This clone has only a few counts. The protein given by TCRdb reflects a much larger clone and differs at residue 2 from this DNA's translation, likely from a read error; the protein shown is the DNA's translation. The genes are TRDV1 and TRDJ1; 7 bases are a match to TRDD3. Per germline, CDR1 TSWWSYY and CDR2 QGS. The CDR3 runs 18 residues. The CDR3 sequence: CSLGGGYIGGSYTDKLIF. The CDR3 DNA sequence: TGTTCTCTTGGGGGAGGATATATTGGTGGGTCCTACACCGATAAACTCATCTTT.

This clone has just a few counts. The protein recorded in TCRdb matches a much larger clone and deviates from this DNA's translation at residue 7, suggesting a read error; the protein here is obtained by translating the DNA. This sequence joins TRDV2 and TRDJ3, with D perhaps TRDD3 (5 bases). The J gene is absent in TCRdb and was assigned here via DNA matching to germline. The V end lost 0 bases, the J end lost 0 bases, and 14 bases lay between the germline ends. Germline V gene sequence: CDR1 GEAIGNYY, CDR2 EKD. The CDR3 has 19 residues. The CDR3 DNA reads as TGTGCCTGTGACACCCGCCCGGGGGCCTACTCCTGGGACACCCGACAGATGTTTTTC. Its translation is CACDTRPGAYSWDTRQMFF.

This clone was detected a few times. The protein TCRdb lists belongs to a much larger clone and differs from this DNA's translation at residue 12, which points to a read error; the protein shown is made from the DNA. The rearrangement joins TRDV3 to TRDJ1; D ambiguous. Germline V gene data show CDR1 as TVYSNPD and CDR2 as GDNSRS (reference sequence). The V end lost 1 base, the J end lost 0 bases, and 27 bases lay between the germline ends. CDR3 length: 19 amino acids. The CDR3 DNA reads as TGTGCCTTTACAGCTCGGTCCAACGGAGGGTTGGCCTACACCGATAAACTCATCTTT. Protein sequence: CAFTARSNGGLAYTDKLIF.

A remark on this clone: This likely reflects a read error, since a far larger clone is one base away. Other DNA sequences within the sample encode an identical CDR3. The rearrangement uses TRDV2 and TRDJ1; weak D call: TRDD3 (5 bases). Here the J gene was assigned by germline matching of the DNA, as TCRdb has none. Germline CDR1 is GEAIGNYY and CDR2 is EKD. The CDR3 is 19 amino acids. Trimming cost V 5 bases and J 0 bases, with 27 bases left between them. CDR3 amino acids: CACGKIAFGGPKYTDKLIF. As DNA, the CDR3 is TGTGCCTGTGGCAAGATCGCTTTCGGGGGGCCCAAGTACACCGATAAACTCATCTTT.

This clone was seen repeatedly, ten times or more. The mismatch at residue 14 between this DNA's translation and the TCRdb protein of a much larger clone likely reflects a read error; the protein shown is translated from the DNA. The V and J genes are TRDV2 and TRDJ2, with 13 bases matching TRDD3. The J gene was not available in TCRdb and was assigned here by matching the DNA to germline segments. V gave up 3 bases and J gave up 5 bases; unmatched junction bases: 17. Per the germline V gene, CDR1 is GEAIGNYY and CDR2 is EKD. The CDR3 loop spans 20 amino acids. CDR3 region: CACDPVYPSTGGYDTAQLFF. The CDR3 DNA is TGTGCCTGTGACCCTGTATATCCCAGTACTGGGGGATACGACACAGCACAACTCTTCTTT.

Notes on this clone: This likely traces to a read error, being one base from a far larger clone. Other DNA sequences of this sample code for an identical CDR3. This sequence joins TRDV1 and TRDJ1, with TRDD3 matching over 10 bases. TCRdb does not report a J gene; here it was assigned by matching the DNA to germline references. The CDR3 runs 22 residues. Germline CDR1 reads TSWWSYY; CDR2 reads QGS. Trimming cost V 3 bases and J 8 bases; bases outside gene matches: 30. The CDR3 reads CALGDPSLPTYWGIRISPKLIF. DNA for the CDR3: TGTGCTCTTGGGGATCCGAGCCTTCCCACGTACTGGGGGATTAGAATTTCCCCCAAACTCATCTTT.